This T cell receptor (beta chain) appears in the sequencing data of a study of cytomegalovirus exposure and HLA in healthy donors. The CDR3 runs 13 residues. Per the germline V gene, CDR1 is MDHEN and CDR2 is SYDVKM. V dropped 6 bases and J dropped 8; count of bases not matched to a gene: 7. At collection, donors were nominally healthy, but unrecorded immune exposures were probable. The PCR used 60 Vbeta and 13 Jbeta primers. TCRdb's copy holds only in-frame clones and misses some; the assay was immunoSEQ multiplex PCR. This sample yields approximately 190,000 clones, of which 82% are seen a single time; roughly 0.8% belongs to the top ten.

Sequences were obtained from PBMCs. This receptor was obtained from a woman aged 18-30 years in good health and CMV-seronegative. The chain carries TRBV28 and TRBJ2-1; TRBD1 matches at 7 bases. The CDR3 nucleotides are TGTGCCAGCAGCGGGACAGAGTACGATGAGCAGTTCTTC. Its translation is CASSGTEYDEQFF.